The entry that follows covers one T cell receptor (beta chain) sequence. Its antigen is not known. The data were obtained in a study of cytomegalovirus exposure and HLA in healthy donors. Study results and caveats: Cytomegalovirus-associated status was assigned to about 170 TCR beta chains.

The PCR made use of 60 Vbeta and 13 Jbeta primers. As processed by the authors: Among the unique TCR beta chains that a later analysis counted, about 86 million in all, roughly 11 million were shared. Sequenced by immunoSEQ multiplex PCR; TCRdb stores in-frame clones only, minus some. V and J calls and clone size are copied from that table; D and trimming were computed from the DNA. The sample holds 150,000 to 200,000 clones, roughly 79% seen once. This CDR3 is built from 13 residues. V dropped 2 bases and J dropped 6 bases, with 9 bases sitting between them. From germline, CDR1 is SGHTS and CDR2 YDEGEE.

Sequencing input: PBMCs. V gene TRBV5-8 combines with J gene TRBJ2-1, with no clear D. The sequence was obtained from a man between 18 and 29 years old in good health and CMV-seropositive. For the CDR3, the DNA is TGTGCCAGCAGCTTAGGCCGGAGCAATGAGCAGTTCTTC. Its protein product is CASSLGRSNEQFF. The variable domain in full, completed from reference TRBV5-8 and TRBJ2-1, reads EAGVTQSPTHLIKTRGQQATLRCSPISGHTSVYWYQQALGLGLQFLLWYDEGEERNRGNFPPRFSGRQFPNYSSELNVNALELEDSALYLCASSLGRSNEQFFGPGTRLTVL.